Listed below are T cell receptor beta chains from one sample, sequenced in a study of long-term antiretroviral therapy in people with HIV. The assay was immunoSEQ multiplex PCR, and TCRdb's table has in-frame clones only and misses some. Counted here are 25,000 to 35,000 clones, roughly nine tenths occurring once; the ten biggest clones make up about 4.4%. Specimen: unsorted PBMCs, collected 3.1 years after starting antiretroviral therapy. These receptor sequences come from a man between 18 and 29 years old with HIV. The conserved cysteine and the conserved F or W are not part of the CDR3 here. Clone size is not always given. Where it is, it says once, few, many or a class for expanded clones.

>NA|TRBV11-2|TRBJ2-7
ASSFTERYEQY
>NA|TRBV6-4|TRBJ1-1
ASRETGRTEAF
>NA|TRBV27|TRBJ1-3
ASSLSGTGRTLSGNTIY
>NA|TRBV25-1|TRBJ2-7
ASSSFSARNEQY
>NA|TRBV9|TRBJ1-1
ASSVGGQGEAF
>NA|TRBV19|TRBJ2-1
ASSSMGSSYNEQF
>NA|TRBV18|TRBJ1-2
ASSPGKLNYGYT
>NA|TRBV11-2|TRBJ2-5
ASSLGQGSEETQY
>once|TRBV4-1|TRBJ2-5
ASSQEVGSAETQY
>NA|TRBV11-2|TRBJ1-1
ASSLGLGTEAF
>once|TRBV19|TRBJ2-7
ASSIGGGYEQY
>NA|TRBV2|TRBJ2-2
ASSDKRNTGELF
>NA|TRBV10-1|TRBJ2-2
ASSEWRGGWNTGELF
>NA|TRBV5-1|TRBJ1-1
ASSPEGSNTEAF
>NA|TRBV7-9|TRBJ1-3
ASSRQGDGNTIY
>NA|TRBV7-8|TRBJ2-7
ASSYSSGGEFEQY
>NA|TRBV1|TRBJ2-2
TSSQVFGGTGELF
>NA|TRBV6-1|TRBJ2-3
ASSDPSVTDTQY
>NA|TRBV6-5|TRBJ2-2
ASSLTQGQTGELF
>NA|TRBV6-1|TRBJ2-7
ASSVQGRDEQY
>few|TRBV6-5|TRBJ2-7
ASSRQRGPYEQY